This section outlines one T cell receptor beta chain sequence together with its context. Its antigen remains unidentified. These data are taken from a study of cytomegalovirus exposure and HLA in healthy donors. Points from the study as a whole: The number of N-insertions in an Asian-associated ancestry cluster was reportedly below the 666-donor mean in a later analysis.

This PCR relied on a set of 60 Vbeta primers and 13 Jbeta primers. Produced via immunoSEQ multiplex PCR; TCRdb's table is partial and in-frame only. The repertoire holds roughly 200,000 clones, around 80% seen once, with around 0.52% in the top ten. Specimen: PBMCs. This TCR was sampled from a woman in her fifties or sixties in good health and CMV-seronegative.

This CDR3 is CARGKRGAYEQYF. As DNA, the CDR3 is TGTGCCAGAGGGAAGCGGGGGGCCTACGAGCAGTACTTC. The chain combines TRBV2 with TRBJ2-7, with 9 bases identical to TRBD2. Trimming took 9 bases from V and 2 from J; bases not matched to a gene: 5. Germline V gene lookup returns CDR1 SNHLY and CDR2 FYNNEI. The CDR3 runs to 13 residues.